Listed below are T cell receptor beta chains from one sample, sequenced in a study of blood T cell repertoires in COVID-19. Libraries were prepared by immunoSEQ multiplex PCR; TCRdb keeps only in-frame clonotypes and omits some of them. The sample carries 350,000 to 450,000 clones, approximately 90% recorded once. The sequencing sample was made of PBMCs or T cells enriched from blood (not recorded which). The receptors were gathered from a woman aged 35 to 49 who had been exposed to COVID-19. CDR3s include the opening cysteine and the closing phenylalanine or tryptophan. A D gene is named only where the DNA matches it firmly. Clone size is given for some rows only: seen once, a few or many times, or a class if the clone is expanded.

j_gene | abundance | d_gene | v_gene | CDR3nt | CDR3aa
TRBJ2-1 | once | TRBD2 | TRBV7-8 | TGTGCCAGCAGCTTCGATCTAGCGGGATACTCGAGCTCCTACAATGAGCAGTTCTTC | CASSFDLAGYSSSYNEQFF
TRBJ1-1 | - | - | TRBV27 | TGTGCCAGCAGCGTAGAAACGGGGAGAGAAGCTTTCTTT | CASSVETGREAFF
TRBJ2-3 | - | - | TRBV19 | TGTGCCAGTAGAAGGGGTGGGCTGACGGATTCAGATACGCAGTATTTT | CASRRGGLTDSDTQYF
TRBJ2-3 | - | - | TRBV3-1/TRBV3-2 | TGTGCCAGCAGCCAAGACCTTCGCACAGATACGCAGTATTTT | CASSQDLRTDTQYF
TRBJ2-2 | - | TRBD1 | TRBV24-1 | TGTGCCACCAGTCCCGGGACAGGGAGCACCGGGGAGCTGTTTTTT | CATSPGTGSTGELFF
TRBJ1-3 | - | TRBD1 | TRBV24-1 | TGTGCCACCACGGCGACAGGGAAACGGGGAGGAAACACCATATATTTT | CATTATGKRGGNTIYF
TRBJ1-4 | few | - | TRBV27 | TGTGCCAGCAGTTTATCGCTCAGGGGTTCATATCAACTGTTTTTT | CASSLSLRGSYQLFF
TRBJ2-1 | - | - | TRBV9 | TGTGCCAGCAGCGTTGACAGAGGTGGCCCCGATGAGCAGTTCTTC | CASSVDRGGPDEQFF
TRBJ1-6 | - | - | TRBV12-3/TRBV12-4 | TGTGCCAGCAGTCAAACAGGGTTTTCACCCCTCCACTTT | CASSQTGFSPLHF
TRBJ1-1 | - | - | TRBV15 | TGTGCCACCAGCAGACGACAGCTCCTGAACACTGAAGCTTTCTTT | CATSRRQLLNTEAFF
TRBJ2-2 | - | TRBD2 | TRBV7-2 | TGTGCCAGCACCCGACGACTAGCGGGAGAAGGCATCGGGGAGCTGTTTTTT | CASTRRLAGEGIGELFF
TRBJ2-7 | - | - | TRBV4-3 | TGCGCCAGCAGCCAAGTGGGGGCAGGGGCCTACGAGCAGTACTTC | CASSQVGAGAYEQYF
TRBJ1-2 | - | - | TRBV5-5 | TGTGCCAGCTTTGCACAGGGACGTCCTGGCTACACCTTC | CASFAQGRPGYTF
TRBJ1-2 | - | TRBD1 | TRBV6-6 | TGTGCCAGCAGTCGTCCCGGGACAGGGAGTTCTATTAACTATGGCTACACCTTC | CASSRPGTGSSINYGYTF
TRBJ1-4 | - | - | TRBV12-3/TRBV12-4 | TGTGCCAGCAGTTTTGACAGTCAACTGTTTTTT | CASSFDSQLFF
TRBJ1-5 | - | - | TRBV28 | TGTGCCAGCAGTTCAACAGGGCTCAATCAGCCCCAGCATTTT | CASSSTGLNQPQHF
TRBJ1-6 | - | - | TRBV27 | TGTGCCAGCAGTCCAGGTCAGGGGCCTCATTCACCCCTCCACTTT | CASSPGQGPHSPLHF
TRBJ1-1 | - | - | TRBV30 | TGTGCCTTTACTTCCGGGACTGTTGAAGCTTTCTTT | CAFTSGTVEAFF
TRBJ2-1 | - | - | TRBV19 | TGTGCCAGTAGTATCAAGCGGAGGGGCAATGAGCAGTTCTTC | CASSIKRRGNEQFF
TRBJ1-1 | - | - | TRBV20-1 | TGCAGTGCTAGTTTAGGGGTGAACACTGAAGCTTTCTTT | CSASLGVNTEAFF
TRBJ2-5 | - | TRBD2 | TRBV5-4 | TGTGCCAGCAGCGGACTAGCGGGGGTGGAGACCCAGTACTTC | CASSGLAGVETQYF
TRBJ1-1 | once | - | TRBV19 | TGTGCCACACGCGGGGGCGGGACCGAAGCTTTCTTT | CATRGGGTEAFF
TRBJ2-7 | - | - | TRBV6-5 | TGTGCCAGCAGATCCGACAGCTGGAGCTCCTACGAGCAGTACTTC | CASRSDSWSSYEQYF
TRBJ1-3 | - | - | TRBV7-9 | TGTGCCAGCAGCCCCTCTGCTGGAAACACCATATATTTT | CASSPSAGNTIYF
TRBJ2-2 | - | TRBD2 | TRBV6-2/TRBV6-3 | TGTGCCAGCAGTTACATTGGACTAGCTGGGTCCGGGGAGCTGTTTTTT | CASSYIGLAGSGELFF
TRBJ1-2 | once | TRBD1 | TRBV7-2 | TGTGCCAGCAGCTCACCGACAGGGCCCTATAACTATGGCTACACCTTC | CASSSPTGPYNYGYTF
TRBJ1-1 | - | - | TRBV18 | TGTGCCAGCTCATTAAAACAGGGAGCTGGCACTGAAGCTTTCTTT | CASSLKQGAGTEAFF
TRBJ2-7 | - | TRBD1 | TRBV9 | TGTGCCAGCAGCAGGGGACAGGGGGACGAGCAGTACTTC | CASSRGQGDEQYF
TRBJ2-7 | once | - | TRBV29-1 | TGCAGCGTTGTTGGGGGGGGCGCAGAATCCTACGAGCAGTACTTC | CSVVGGGAESYEQYF
TRBJ2-7 | - | - | TRBV19 | TGTGCCAGTAGCCGGACAGCCTACGAGCAGTACTTC | CASSRTAYEQYF
TRBJ2-7 | - | - | TRBV7-6 | TGTGCCAGCAGCTTAAATGAGAGGGTCCCCCCCGAGCAGTACTTC | CASSLNERVPPEQYF
TRBJ1-3 | - | - | TRBV30 | TGTGCCTGGAGTCACCAACAGGGTGCTGTTAGTGGAAACACCATATATTTT | CAWSHQQGAVSGNTIYF